The 27 T cell receptor beta chains given below trace back to one sample, sequenced in a study of shared clonotypes between healthy human individuals. The table came from immunoSEQ multiplex PCR; TCRdb's copy has only in-frame clones and leaves some out. There are some 240,000 clones in the sample; 65% occur only once, and 11% lies in the top ten. Material: memory CD4+ T cells sorted from blood. This sample's subset: CD45RA-negative fraction. The source of these receptors is a man aged 25-45 years in good health.

The gene calls are TRBV2 and TRBJ1-4; D remains unclear. The ends were cut back, 4 bases at V and 0 bases at J, with 6 bases in the middle. CDR1 is SNHLY, CDR2 FYNNEI, per germline. The CDR3 totals 14 residues. The DNA of the CDR3 is TGTGCCAGCAGTGTAGTTGCAACTAATGAAAAACTGTTTTTT. It is translated as CASSVVATNEKLFF.

This clone was seen only once. The V gene is TRBV28, the J gene TRBJ2-1, with a tentative D call TRBD2 (5 bases). Trimming shortened V by 5 bases and J by 4 bases, and 9 bases separated the two germline ends. Per the germline V gene, CDR1 is MDHEN and CDR2 is SYDVKM. This CDR3 comprises 13 residues. In DNA, the CDR3 is TGTGCCAGCAGTGAGGGAGTTTACAATGAGCAGTTCTTC. Protein product: CASSEGVYNEQFF.

The rearrangement uses TRBV7-9 and TRBJ2-5; TRBD1 might be the D (6 bases). The germline CDR1 and CDR2 sequences are SEHNR and FQNEAQ (reference sequence). V lost 5 bases, J lost 3 bases, and 13 bases lay in between. CDR3 length equals 14 residues. The CDR3 sequence: CASSPGDTKETQYF. DNA of the CDR3: TGTGCCAGCAGCCCCGGGGACACGAAAGAGACCCAGTACTTC.

The chain joins TRBV18 to TRBJ1-2; D perhaps matches TRBD1 (6 bases). The CDR3 sequence is 17 residues long. CDR1 KGHSH and CDR2 LQKENI come from the germline V gene. V lost 2 bases and J 8 bases, leaving 24 bases between the germline ends. The CDR3, as DNA: TGTGCCAGCTCACCAGAGGTTACAGGGCAGAGGGGAGAGGGCTACACCTTC. This codes for CASSPEVTGQRGEGYTF.

This chain connects TRBV28 to TRBJ2-1, with TRBD2 matching 7 bases. CDR1 is MDHEN and CDR2 is SYDVKM in the germline V gene. This CDR3 is 15 amino acids long. V lost 7 bases to trimming and J lost 0 bases; unmatched junction nucleotides: 6. The CDR3 is CASKEGTNSYNEQFF. Written as DNA, the CDR3 is TGTGCCAGCAAAGAGGGGACTAACTCCTACAATGAGCAGTTCTTC.

J is TRBJ2-3 and V is TRBV2; maybe TRBD1 (6 bases). Germline V lookup: CDR1 SNHLY, CDR2 FYNNEI. Deletions cut 6 bases from V and 2 bases from J, with 15 bases between. There are 15 residues in the CDR3. The DNA for the CDR3 is TGTGCCAGCAGGGATGGTAGGGGGATCACAGATACGCAGTATTTT. Residues: CASRDGRGITDTQYF.

The rearrangement uses TRBV7-9 and TRBJ2-1; D is unresolved. This CDR3 region has 13 residues. Deletions cut 4 bases from V and 7 bases from J, with 11 bases between. Germline V gene lookup returns CDR1 SEHNR and CDR2 FQNEAQ (reference sequence). The CDR3 loop is CASSWEGWNEQFF. DNA for the CDR3: TGTGCCAGCAGCTGGGAAGGGTGGAATGAGCAGTTCTTC.

In its sample, this clone was seen many times. V is TRBV28 and J is TRBJ2-2; 7 bases are shared with TRBD2. Losses at the gene ends were 6 bases for V and 0 bases for J; bases not matched to a gene: 7. The CDR3 contains 16 residues. Germline CDR1 reads MDHEN; CDR2 reads SYDVKM. As DNA, the CDR3 is TGTGCCAGCAGCTTCCTCCTAGCGGCGAACACCGGGGAGCTGTTTTTT. Its protein is CASSFLLAANTGELFF. Looking up the rest from reference TRBV28 and TRBJ2-2 gives the full variable domain: DVKVTQSSRYLVKRTGEKVFLECVQDMDHENMFWYRQDPGLGLRLIYFSYDVKMKEKGDIPEGYSVSREKKERFSLILESASTNQTSMYLCASSFLLAANTGELFFGEGSRLTVL.

This clone was found a few times. The genes are TRBV28 and TRBJ2-1, with TRBD2 identical over 8 bases. CDR3 length equals 12 residues. Germline values: CDR1 MDHEN, CDR2 SYDVKM. V gave up 6 bases and J gave up 13 bases; unmatched junction bases: 8. CDR3 region: CASRPPGLEQFF. CDR3 coding DNA: TGTGCCAGCAGACCCCCGGGACTAGAACAGTTCTTC.

Only a few counts were recorded for this clone. CDR3 sequence: CASSTGQGDDEQYF. The CDR3, as DNA: TGTGCCAGTAGTACCGGACAGGGAGATGACGAGCAGTACTTC. The J gene is TRBJ2-7, the V gene TRBV19, with TRBD1 matching over 8 bases. V shed 4 bases, J shed 5 bases, and the junction held 7 bases outside the gene matches. Looked up from germline, CDR1 is LNHDA and CDR2 is SQIVND (reference sequence). This CDR3 contains 14 residues.

The chain combines TRBV11-2 with TRBJ2-1, with D unclear. V lost 5 bases and J lost 9, with 26 bases in between. The germline V gene encodes CDR1 SGHAT and CDR2 FQNNGV. This CDR3 is built from 17 residues. The CDR3 DNA is TGTGCCAGCAGCCTTACGCAAAACCCCTGGTCCAGTCGTGAGCAGTTCTTC. Amino acids: CASSLTQNPWSSREQFF.

This clone was detected only a few times. CDR3 loop: CASSDFGAGSSYEQYF. CDR3 sequence (DNA): TGTGCCAGCAGCGACTTCGGCGCGGGGAGCTCCTACGAGCAGTACTTC. The genes are TRBV2 and TRBJ2-7; D possibly corresponds to TRBD2 (6 bases). In germline, CDR1 is SNHLY, CDR2 FYNNEI. CDR3 length: 16 residues. Trimming removed 6 bases from V and 0 bases from J, with 18 bases in between.

In its sample, this clone was seen once. The V gene is TRBV7-6, the J gene TRBJ2-3, with D uncertain. The CDR3 has 13 residues. CDR1 and CDR2 from the germline V gene are SGHVS and FNYEAQ. Trimming removed 1 base at V and 2 bases at J, with 4 bases between. The DNA of the CDR3 is TGTGCCAGCAGCTTAGTTACCACAGATACGCAGTATTTT. Translating gives CASSLVTTDTQYF.

The chain has TRBV7-6 and TRBJ2-1; D is possibly TRBD1 (5 bases). V lost 5 bases and J 7 bases, leaving 9 bases between the germline ends. The CDR3 totals 12 residues. CDR1 and CDR2 (germline): SGHVS, FNYEAQ. Here the CDR3 reads CASSAGFNEQFF. The CDR3 nucleotides read TGTGCCAGCAGCGCAGGGTTTAATGAGCAGTTCTTC.

J is TRBJ1-1 and V is TRBV7-8; tentatively, D is TRBD1 (5 bases). Germline CDR1 is SGHVS and CDR2 is FQNEAQ. CDR3 size: 14 residues. V lost 5 bases to trimming and J lost 1 base, with 11 bases between them. DNA for the CDR3: TGTGCCAGCAGCCCCAGACAGTCGAACACTGAAGCTTTCTTT. This translates into CASSPRQSNTEAFF. The entire variable domain, with the rest obtained from reference TRBV7-8 and TRBJ1-1, is as follows: GAGVSQSPRYKVAKRGQDVALRCDPISGHVSLFWYQQALGQGPEFLTYFQNEAQLDKSGLPSDRFFAERPEGSVSTLKIQRTQQEDSAVYLCASSPRQSNTEAFFGQGTRLTVV.

The chain couples TRBV5-1 to TRBJ2-7; 9 nucleotides agree with TRBD1. From germline, CDR1 is SGHRS and CDR2 YFSETQ. The CDR3 loop spans 15 amino acids. V shed 0 bases, J shed 7 bases, and the junction held 8 bases outside the gene matches. CDR3 residues: CASSLGTGGYGEQYF. The CDR3 DNA reads TGCGCCAGCAGCTTGGGCACAGGGGGCTATGGAGAGCAGTACTTC. The variable domain in full, with the rest retrieved from reference TRBV5-1 and TRBJ2-7, is KAGVTQTPRYLIKTRGQQVTLSCSPISGHRSVSWYQQTPGQGLQFLFEYFSETQRNKGNFPGRFSGRQFSNSRSEMNVSTLELGDSALYLCASSLGTGGYGEQYFGPGTRLTVT.

In this sample, this clone turned up a few times. The CDR3 here is CASNPTANTGELFF. DNA of the CDR3: TGTGCCAGCAACCCAACAGCGAACACCGGGGAGCTGTTTTTT. J is TRBJ2-2 and V is TRBV6-6, with D hard to call. Looked up from germline, CDR1 is MNHNY and CDR2 is SVGAGI (reference sequence). The CDR3 contains 14 residues. V lost 7 bases, J lost 0 bases, and 9 bases lay in between.

The rearrangement uses TRBV7-6 and TRBJ1-4, with no clear D. The CDR3 is made up of 13 amino acids. V shed 5 bases and J shed 5 bases, with 9 bases lying between them. Germline CDR1 SGHVS, CDR2 FNYEAQ. The CDR3 DNA follows: TGTGCCAGCAGCGAAAAGGCAAATGAAAAACTGTTTTTT. Translating gives CASSEKANEKLFF.

This clone was picked up one time. The chain is built from TRBV7-8 and TRBJ1-2; TRBD1 agrees at 9 bases. CDR3 length: 15 residues. V gave up 0 bases and J gave up 6 bases; unmatched junction bases: 5. Germline CDR1 is SGHVS and CDR2 is FQNEAQ. The CDR3 coding sequence is TGTGCCAGCAGCTTAGCCAGGGACAGGGTCGATGGCTACACCTTC. It specifies CASSLARDRVDGYTF.

This clone was observed a single time. This rearrangement joins TRBV7-9 to TRBJ2-7; 9 bases match TRBD2. V was clipped by 6 bases and J by 1 base; unmatched bases: 7. The V gene's germline CDR1 is SEHNR and CDR2 FQNEAQ (reference sequence). The CDR3 is 15 residues long. The CDR3 spells CASSLTSGKSYEQYF. CDR3 DNA sequence: TGTGCCAGCAGTTTGACTAGCGGAAAGTCCTACGAGCAGTACTTC.

This sequence joins TRBV10-3 and TRBJ2-3; unclear D gene. CDR1 is ENHRY, CDR2 SYGVKD, per germline. The CDR3 length is 14 residues. Trimming removed 0 bases from V and 0 bases from J, with 4 bases in between. The CDR3 region is CAISESRSTDTQYF. CDR3 nucleotide sequence: TGTGCCATCAGTGAGTCACGGAGCACAGATACGCAGTATTTT.

V usage is TRBV29-1 and J usage is TRBJ2-5; 8 positions match TRBD1. V lost 7 bases and J lost 5; bases outside the gene matches: 9. The CDR3 runs 13 residues. Germline-derived CDR1 and CDR2 are SQVTM and ANQGSEA. CDR3 sequence reads: CSGRTGWRETQYF. In nucleotides, the CDR3 is TGCAGCGGTCGGACAGGGTGGAGGGAGACCCAGTACTTC.

This clone was seen a single time. The CDR3 here is CASSRDSTDTQYF. CDR3 coding DNA: TGCGCCAGCAGCAGGGACAGCACAGATACGCAGTATTTT. The rearrangement joins TRBV5-1 to TRBJ2-3, with D perhaps matching TRBD1 or TRBD2 (5 bases each). V lost 4 bases, J lost 0 bases, and 6 bases lay in between. Germline CDR1 and CDR2: SGHRS and YFSETQ. The CDR3 is made up of 13 amino acids.

The rearrangement links TRBV10-2 to TRBJ2-3, with TRBD2 matching 13 bases. The CDR3 consists of 16 residues. Trimming took 6 bases from V and 0 from J; bases not matched to a gene: 3. Germline V gene data show CDR1 as WSHSY and CDR2 as SAAADI. CDR3 coding DNA: TGCGCCAGCAGGAGGACTAGCGGGAGTAGCACAGATACGCAGTATTTT. This encodes CASRRTSGSSTDTQYF.

J is TRBJ1-5 and V is TRBV18; D is ambiguous. CDR3 size: 18 residues. V lost 3 bases, J lost 4 bases, and 22 bases lay in between. Germline CDR1 reads KGHSH; CDR2 reads LQKENI. In DNA, the CDR3 is TGTGCCAGCTCACCTAACCCGAATATAGGGATGGGTAATCAGCCCCAGCATTTT. Translated, it gives CASSPNPNIGMGNQPQHF.

This chain uses TRBV30 with TRBJ2-5, with D possibly being TRBD1 or TRBD2 (7 bases each). Germline V gene sequence: CDR1 GTSNPN, CDR2 SVGIG (reference sequence). The V end lost 3 bases, the J end lost 2 bases, and 16 bases lay between the germline ends. The CDR3 covers 15 residues. The CDR3 reads CAWRGRDRQQETQYF. The CDR3 DNA sequence: TGTGCCTGGAGGGGGAGGGACAGACAACAAGAGACCCAGTACTTC.

The rearrangement uses TRBV4-3 and TRBJ2-5; unclear D gene. V was pared by 4 bases and J by 5 bases, with 11 bases between. Germline V gene data show CDR1 as LGHNA and CDR2 as YSLEER. The CDR3 is made up of 13 amino acids. The CDR3: CASSPGLEETQYF. In DNA, the CDR3 is TGCGCCAGCAGCCCGGGCTTGGAGGAGACCCAGTACTTC.